This T cell receptor (beta chain) was captured in a study of cytomegalovirus exposure and HLA in healthy donors. The CDR3 runs 15 residues. The V segment lost 7 bases and the J segment 4 bases; nucleotides outside the gene matches: 11. Germline-derived CDR1 and CDR2 are MNHNY and SVGAGI (reference sequence). Whole-study results and caveats: Across all donors, roughly uniform sequencing depth was an assumption of the presence/absence analyses. Across HLA loci, a later analysis found differing TCR association rates, with DRB1 most and HLA-C fewest.

The PCR ran on 60 Vbeta and 13 Jbeta primers. Method: immunoSEQ multiplex PCR; TCRdb's copy keeps in-frame clones and lacks some. Found here are 150,000 to 200,000 clones, about 72% of them singletons; the top ten hold around 2.1%. Comment on this clone: What it recognizes is unknown.

Sequencing was performed on PBMCs. The J gene is TRBJ2-3, the V gene TRBV6-6; 7 bases line up with TRBD1. This clonotype was sampled from a man aged 50-59 years in good health and CMV-seropositive. The CDR3 DNA follows: TGTGCCAGCAAGGGGTGGGGGACAGATGCAGATACGCAGTATTTT. It codes for CASKGWGTDADTQYF.